Following are 12 T cell receptor beta chains from one sample sequenced in a study of control samples from healthy donors and cancer patients. TCRdb's table, derived via immunoSEQ multiplex PCR, lists solely in-frame clones and lacks some. The sample table includes under 200,000 clones. The sequencing sample was made of blood. The origin of the receptors is a woman in her 30s in good health.

This chain uses TRBV19 with TRBJ2-2; 7 bases map to TRBD1. Trimming took 4 bases from V and 5 from J; bases not matched to a gene: 7. This CDR3 is built from 15 residues. Germline V lookup: CDR1 LNHDA, CDR2 SQIVND (reference sequence). The CDR3, as DNA: TGTGCCAGTAGTACGCTGGACAGGCGGACCGGGGAGCTGTTTTTT. This sequence encodes CASSTLDRRTGELFF.

The CDR3 coding sequence is TGTGCCAGCAGCTCGCCGTACGACAGGGTAGGGACTTTCTTT. Translated: CASSSPYDRVGTFF. The chain couples TRBV7-9 to TRBJ1-1; 7 nucleotides line up with TRBD1. CDR1 and CDR2 (germline): SEHNR, FQNEAQ (reference sequence). Germline trimming cut 4 bases from V and 12 bases from J; bases unmatched to any gene: 14. The CDR3 loop spans 14 amino acids.

The rearrangement uses TRBV28 and TRBJ1-1, with D maybe TRBD1 (6 bases). CDR3 length: 17 amino acids. With 5 bases removed from V and 0 bases from J, the gap between germline ends came to 19 bases. The germline gives CDR1 MDHEN, CDR2 SYDVKM. The CDR3 region is CASSDRYNKELNTEAFF. The CDR3 nucleotides are TGTGCCAGCAGTGACAGGTATAACAAAGAATTGAACACTGAAGCTTTCTTT.

The CDR3 DNA follows: TGTGCCAGTAGTTATAGCGGGGGACGCAATGAGCAGTTCTTC. Translated, it gives CASSYSGGRNEQFF. The chain combines TRBV19 with TRBJ2-1, with 9 bases lining up with TRBD2. Germline CDR1 and CDR2: LNHDA and SQIVND (reference sequence). The CDR3 sequence is 14 residues long. V shed 5 bases, J shed 6 bases, and the junction held 5 bases outside the gene matches.

The chain is built from TRBV4-2 and TRBJ1-3; 8 bases match TRBD1. The J segment lost 3 bases and the V segment lost 2 bases, leaving 6 bases of the junction unmatched. The CDR3 sequence is 16 residues long. The germline V gene has CDR1 LGHNA and CDR2 YNFKEQ. The CDR3 is CASSQQQGDGGNTIYF. CDR3 sequence (DNA): TGTGCCAGCAGCCAACAACAGGGGGACGGTGGAAACACCATATATTTT.

V is TRBV7-6 and J is TRBJ2-1, with 9 bases aligning to TRBD2. This CDR3 spans 18 amino acids. V dropped 4 bases and J dropped 0; count of bases not matched to a gene: 10. The germline CDR1 and CDR2 sequences are SGHVS and FNYEAQ. The CDR3 here is CASSSREIAGASYNEQFF. CDR3 nucleotide sequence: TGTGCCAGCAGCTCGAGGGAAATAGCGGGGGCCTCCTACAATGAGCAGTTCTTC. Combining the CDR3 with reference TRBV7-6 and TRBJ2-1 gives the whole variable domain GAGVSQSPRYKVTKRGQDVALRCDPISGHVSLYWYRQALGQGPEFLTYFNYEAQQDKSGLPNDRFSAERPEGSISTLTIQRTEQRDSAMYRCASSSREIAGASYNEQFFGPGTRLTVL.

The chain combines TRBV6-5 with TRBJ1-2, with D possibly TRBD1 on 5 matching bases. The V end lost 5 bases, the J end lost 0 bases, and 13 bases lay between the germline ends. The germline V gene encodes CDR1 MNHEY and CDR2 SVGAGI. This CDR3 has 15 residues. CDR3 in amino acids: CASSRGGGPNYGYTF. The CDR3 bases are TGTGCCAGCAGTCGCGGGGGGGGTCCTAACTATGGCTACACCTTC.

The CDR3 DNA follows: TGCGCCAGCAGCTGGGGGGAATCCTACAATGAGCAGTTCTTC. The encoded protein is CASSWGESYNEQFF. The rearrangement uses TRBV5-1 and TRBJ2-1, with D possibly matching TRBD2 (6 bases). CDR1 and CDR2 (germline): SGHRS, YFSETQ. CDR3 length equals 14 residues. Trimming pared 3 bases from V and 1 base from J, leaving 8 bases between.

Concerning this clone: Germline is not matched at one junction end, which may reflect a read error. The V and J genes are TRBV7-7 and TRBJ1-1; D perhaps matches TRBD1 (5 bases). The CDR3 has 13 residues. Germline V gives CDR1 SSHAT, CDR2 FNYEAQ (reference sequence). The CDR3 loop is CASSSDRNTEAFF. The CDR3 DNA reads as TGTGCTAGCAGCTCCGACAGGAACACTGAAGCTTTCTTT.

This rearrangement joins TRBV7-2 to TRBJ1-5; D is possibly TRBD1 (6 bases). CDR3 size: 15 residues. Germline CDR1 reads SGHTA; CDR2 reads FQGNSA. Trimming left V 2 bases short and J 8 bases short, with 16 bases between. CDR3: CASSLPGTLGEPQHF. CDR3 coding DNA: TGTGCCAGCAGCTTACCCGGGACACTAGGAGAGCCCCAGCATTTT.

The rearrangement joins TRBV19 to TRBJ2-7, with 7 bases aligning to TRBD1. V lost 3 bases and J lost 5; bases outside the gene matches: 10. Germline-derived CDR1 and CDR2 are LNHDA and SQIVND (reference sequence). The CDR3 contains 15 residues. The CDR3 nucleotides read TGTGCCAGTAGTATCCGAGACAGGGAGTACGACGAGCAGTACTTC. Residues: CASSIRDREYDEQYF.

The rearrangement uses TRBV5-1 and TRBJ2-5; D perhaps matches TRBD2 (5 bases). The CDR3 is made up of 14 amino acids. The V gene lost 0 bases and the J gene lost 0 bases, with 6 bases spanning the gap. The germline gives CDR1 SGHRS, CDR2 YFSETQ. The chain's CDR3 is CASSLAGDQETQYF. The DNA for the CDR3 is TGCGCCAGCAGCTTGGCCGGGGACCAAGAGACCCAGTACTTC.